Below, one T cell receptor beta chain is given with its context. Original handling: Reference gene primer amplification gave nucleated cell count estimates. Clones were read by immunoSEQ multiplex PCR, and TCRdb kept only the in-frame ones, dropping some. That table gives V, J and clone size, and the DNA gave D and trimming. Of tens of thousands of clones in the sample, about 87% were seen once. These data originate in a study of blood T cell repertoires in COVID-19. Study-level background: Acute and convalescent COVID-19 samples came from the United States, Italy and Spain. PBMCs, B-cell-depleted T cells, or T cells provided the cDNA or gDNA that made up the material.

The CDR3 has 13 amino acids. Germline V gene lookup returns CDR1 MNHEY and CDR2 SMNVEV (reference sequence). Unmatched junction bases numbered 6, after V lost 8 bases and J lost 3 bases. Sequences were obtained from peripheral blood. This clonotype originated in a man aged 45-60 years with active COVID-19. The chain links TRBV27 to TRBJ2-7; TRBD1 matches at 8 bases. CDR3 sequence reads: CASGEQGDYEQYF. The CDR3 nucleotides read TGTGCCAGCGGGGAACAGGGGGACTACGAGCAGTACTTC.